The source of this TCR beta chain is a study of CD8+ T cells in alopecia areata. Turning to the study itself: Treatment comprised oral tofacitinib, 5 to 10 mg twice daily, in treated patients.

As the sequencing template, cDNA was produced by extracting RNA and reverse transcribing it. Using immunoSEQ multiplex PCR, the repertoire was profiled, and TCRdb retains in-frame clones only, with some absent. This table holds 200,000 to 250,000 clones, roughly two fifths found once. Of note for this clone: Its target is not known.

Study-level results: Compared with normal scalp, lesional scalp had higher clonality and more expanded CD8+ clones.

Treatment specified: oral pan-JAK inhibitor, 5-10 mg twice daily. The CDR3 runs to 15 residues. With 5 bases removed from V and 1 base from J, the gap between germline ends came to 14 bases. Germline loops: CDR1 PRHDT, CDR2 FYEKMQ (reference sequence). The V gene is TRBV13, the J gene TRBJ1-1; tentatively, D is TRBD1 (5 bases). The sequence derives from a human donor with alopecia areata. The material was CD4+ T cells sorted from blood, obtained around week 31, from a patient treated with tofacitinib. This CDR3 reads CASSQRQLSNTEAFF. CDR3 in DNA: TGTGCCAGCAGCCAAAGACAGCTATCGAACACTGAAGCTTTCTTT.